Listed here is a single T cell receptor beta chain. Antigen unknown. CDR1 SEHNR and CDR2 FQNEAQ come from the germline V gene (reference sequence). With V trimmed by 3 bases and J by 0 bases, 0 bases remained unmatched. The CDR3 has 15 amino acids. This entry comes from a study of Ad26.COV2.S vaccination and SARS-CoV-2 variants. Study-level findings and limits: After vaccination, reports described spike-specific CD8+ and CD4+ T cell responses as showing substantial breadth.

Treatment noted: roughly 18 received Ad26.COV2.S at low or high dose, single or two shots; about 5 received placebo; per-sample allocation not given. Collection of the samples took place on day 63 after the first injection of vaccine or placebo. TCRdb's table, derived via immunoSEQ multiplex PCR, lists solely in-frame clones and lacks some. The sample has roughly 320,000 clones, roughly 87% seen once. Sample: peripheral blood, taken in a trial of Ad26.COV2.S vaccine versus placebo. The receptor was derived from a person between 18 and 65 years old who received the Ad26.COV2.S COVID-19 vaccine or a placebo. The gene calls are TRBV7-9 and TRBJ2-2, with 8 bases aligning to TRBD2. As DNA, the CDR3 is TGTGCCAGCAGCTTGACTAGCGCGAACACCGGGGAGCTGTTTTTT. It translates to CASSLTSANTGELFF.